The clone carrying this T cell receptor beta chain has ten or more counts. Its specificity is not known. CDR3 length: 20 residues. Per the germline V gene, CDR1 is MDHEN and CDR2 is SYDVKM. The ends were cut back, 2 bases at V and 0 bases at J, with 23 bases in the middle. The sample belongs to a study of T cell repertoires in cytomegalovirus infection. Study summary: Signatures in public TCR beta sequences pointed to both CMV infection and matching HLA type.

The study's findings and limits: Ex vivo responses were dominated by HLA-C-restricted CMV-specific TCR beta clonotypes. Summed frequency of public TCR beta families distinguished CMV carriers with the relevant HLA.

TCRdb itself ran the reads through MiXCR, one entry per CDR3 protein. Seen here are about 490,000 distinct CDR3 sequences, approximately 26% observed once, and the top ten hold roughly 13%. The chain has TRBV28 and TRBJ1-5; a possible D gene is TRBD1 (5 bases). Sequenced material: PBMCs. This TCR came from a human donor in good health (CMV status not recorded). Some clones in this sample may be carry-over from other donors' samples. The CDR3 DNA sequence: TGTGCCAGCAGTTTAACGAATCCCGGGACCGCCCGGTATAGCAATCAGCCCCAGCATTTT. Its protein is CASSLTNPGTARYSNQPQHF.